The rows below give T cell receptor beta chains drawn from one sample of a study of Tregs in tolerant kidney transplant recipients. Clones were sequenced by immunoSEQ multiplex PCR, and TCRdb holds only the in-frame ones, with some missing. The sample has about 100,000 clones, roughly 93% seen once. This specimen was CD4+ T cells from blood, taken before the transplant. The receptors stem from a human donor who received a combined kidney and bone marrow transplant. CDR3s include the opening cysteine and the closing phenylalanine or tryptophan. D genes are given only for firm matches. The listing skips clone size in some rows; elsewhere it reads once, few, many or a size class.

V gene: TRBV5-6
clone size: NA
J gene: TRBJ2-7
D gene: TRBD2
CDR3 DNA: TGTGCCAGCAGCCCCTTCGGGACTAGTTTACCCTACGAGCAGTACTTC
CDR3 protein: CASSPFGTSLPYEQYF

V gene: TRBV11-3
clone size: NA
J gene: TRBJ2-7
D gene: TRBD2
CDR3 DNA: TGTGCCAGCAGCTTAGAGGGACTAGCTATATCCTACGAGCAGTACTTC
CDR3 protein: CASSLEGLAISYEQYF

V gene: TRBV10-1
clone size: NA
J gene: TRBJ2-7
D gene: TRBD1
CDR3 DNA: TGCGCCAGAGGGTGGACAGGCCCCTACGAGCAGTACTTC
CDR3 protein: CARGWTGPYEQYF

V gene: TRBV7-3
clone size: NA
J gene: TRBJ1-2
D gene: NA
CDR3 DNA: TGTGCCAGCAGCCCAGGGATGGGTAACTATGGCTACACCTTC
CDR3 protein: CASSPGMGNYGYTF

V gene: TRBV27
clone size: NA
J gene: TRBJ1-2
D gene: NA
CDR3 DNA: TGTGCCAGCAGTTCGGGGGCCCCGGGGGGGTACTATGGCTACACCTTC
CDR3 protein: CASSSGAPGGYYGYTF

V gene: TRBV29-1
clone size: NA
J gene: TRBJ1-2
D gene: NA
CDR3 DNA: TGCAGCGTTGGACTACCAGGGGATGGCTACACCTTC
CDR3 protein: CSVGLPGDGYTF

V gene: TRBV7-8
clone size: NA
J gene: TRBJ2-5
D gene: NA
CDR3 DNA: TGTGCCAGCAGCTTAAAGGACAGGAATGTTCGGGAGCAGTACTTC
CDR3 protein: CASSLKDRNVREQYF

V gene: TRBV11-3
clone size: NA
J gene: TRBJ2-1
D gene: TRBD1
CDR3 DNA: TGTGCCAGCAGGGGACAGGGGGATGAGCAGTTCTTC
CDR3 protein: CASRGQGDEQFF

V gene: TRBV30
clone size: once
J gene: TRBJ2-1
D gene: NA
CDR3 DNA: TGTGCCTGGCTACGGACAGTGCCCTCCTACAATGAGCAGTTCTTC
CDR3 protein: CAWLRTVPSYNEQFF

V gene: TRBV29-1
clone size: once
J gene: TRBJ1-5
D gene: TRBD1
CDR3 DNA: TGCAGCGTGGCCTCGACAGGGCTAGGGCAGCCCCAGCATTTT
CDR3 protein: CSVASTGLGQPQHF

V gene: TRBV6-5
clone size: NA
J gene: TRBJ1-1
D gene: NA
CDR3 DNA: TGTGCCAGCAAGGGCAGGGGAATAGCTGAAGCTTTCTTT
CDR3 protein: CASKGRGIAEAFF

V gene: TRBV5-1
clone size: NA
J gene: TRBJ1-4
D gene: TRBD1
CDR3 DNA: TGCGCCAGCAGTCTTGGGACAGACGCAACTAATGAAAAACTGTTTTTT
CDR3 protein: CASSLGTDATNEKLFF

V gene: TRBV11-2
clone size: NA
J gene: TRBJ2-1
D gene: TRBD1
CDR3 DNA: TGTGCCAGCAGCCCCACAGGGGTTTTCGTCAATGAGCAGTTCTTC
CDR3 protein: CASSPTGVFVNEQFF

V gene: TRBV19
clone size: NA
J gene: TRBJ2-7
D gene: TRBD1
CDR3 DNA: TGTGCCAGTAGTGTGGACAGGGTCTCCTACGAGCAGTACTTC
CDR3 protein: CASSVDRVSYEQYF

V gene: TRBV4-3
clone size: NA
J gene: TRBJ1-6
D gene: TRBD1
CDR3 DNA: TGCGCCAGCAGCCAAAGCAGACAGGGGATCAATTCACCCCTCCACTTT
CDR3 protein: CASSQSRQGINSPLHF

V gene: TRBV5-1
clone size: NA
J gene: TRBJ2-5
D gene: TRBD2
CDR3 DNA: TGCGCCAGCAGCTTGGGAATACGAGCCGGGACTAACCAAGAGACCCAGTACTTC
CDR3 protein: CASSLGIRAGTNQETQYF

V gene: TRBV4-2
clone size: NA
J gene: TRBJ2-1
D gene: TRBD2
CDR3 DNA: TGTGCCAGCAGCCAAGATCGTCCAGCTAGCGGGAGTAGGAATGAGCAGTTCTTC
CDR3 protein: CASSQDRPASGSRNEQFF

V gene: TRBV19
clone size: NA
J gene: TRBJ2-1
D gene: NA
CDR3 DNA: TGTGCCAGTAGTATCACCAACTTGGGGCTAACCTCCTACAATGAGCAGTTCTTC
CDR3 protein: CASSITNLGLTSYNEQFF

V gene: TRBV29-1
clone size: NA
J gene: TRBJ1-2
D gene: TRBD1
CDR3 DNA: TGCAGCGTTGATCGGACAGGCCTTGGCTACACCTTC
CDR3 protein: CSVDRTGLGYTF

V gene: TRBV7-2
clone size: NA
J gene: TRBJ1-3
D gene: TRBD1
CDR3 DNA: TGTGCCAGCAGCAACCTAGGGGGCTCGGGAAACACCATATATTTT
CDR3 protein: CASSNLGGSGNTIYF

V gene: TRBV6-5
clone size: NA
J gene: TRBJ1-2
D gene: NA
CDR3 DNA: TGTGCCAGCAGTTACTCCGAAGCCAACCTTAAAAGCTACACCTTC
CDR3 protein: CASSYSEANLKSYTF

V gene: TRBV7-8
clone size: NA
J gene: TRBJ2-7
D gene: TRBD2
CDR3 DNA: TGTGCCAGCAGTTTTACTAGCGGGGGGGGGTTCTCCTACGAGCAGTACTTC
CDR3 protein: CASSFTSGGGFSYEQYF

V gene: TRBV5-1
clone size: NA
J gene: TRBJ2-3
D gene: TRBD2
CDR3 DNA: TGCGCCAGCAGCTTAGGACTAGGCGGGACAGATACGCAGTATTTT
CDR3 protein: CASSLGLGGTDTQYF

V gene: TRBV2
clone size: NA
J gene: TRBJ2-5
D gene: TRBD1
CDR3 DNA: TGTGCCAGCAGGACTGGACAGGGTGGGACCCAAGAGACCCAGTACTTC
CDR3 protein: CASRTGQGGTQETQYF

V gene: TRBV5-1
clone size: NA
J gene: TRBJ1-2
D gene: TRBD1
CDR3 DNA: TGCGCCAGCAGCGCCACCGGGACAGGGGTGTATGGCTACACCTTC
CDR3 protein: CASSATGTGVYGYTF

V gene: TRBV4-2
clone size: NA
J gene: TRBJ1-6
D gene: NA
CDR3 DNA: TGTGCCAGCAGCCAAGAAGCTGAAAGGGGTGGAAATTCACCCCTCCACTTT
CDR3 protein: CASSQEAERGGNSPLHF

V gene: TRBV7-2
clone size: NA
J gene: TRBJ2-7
D gene: TRBD2
CDR3 DNA: TGTGCCAGCAGCCCCTCCGCAGGCGGGGGCTACGAGCAGTACTTC
CDR3 protein: CASSPSAGGGYEQYF

V gene: TRBV5-1
clone size: NA
J gene: TRBJ2-2
D gene: NA
CDR3 DNA: TGCGCCAGCAGCCCCGTGCAGGTCGGATGGCTGTTTTTT
CDR3 protein: CASSPVQVGWLFF

V gene: TRBV4-3
clone size: NA
J gene: TRBJ2-3
D gene: NA
CDR3 DNA: TGCGCCAGCAGCCAAGGGGAGGCAAATACGCAGTATTTT
CDR3 protein: CASSQGEANTQYF

V gene: TRBV4-1
clone size: few
J gene: TRBJ2-1
D gene: TRBD2
CDR3 DNA: TGCGCCAGCAGCCATCCTGGACTAGCGGGAGGGCCAACCTACAATGAGCAGTTCTTC
CDR3 protein: CASSHPGLAGGPTYNEQFF

V gene: TRBV7-2
clone size: NA
J gene: TRBJ2-1
D gene: NA
CDR3 DNA: TGTGCCAGCAGCTTAACGGGTGAGCAGTTCTTC
CDR3 protein: CASSLTGEQFF

V gene: TRBV5-6
clone size: once
J gene: TRBJ1-4
D gene: NA
CDR3 DNA: TGTGCCAGCAGCCGGGGGTCGGATGAAAAACTGTTTTTT
CDR3 protein: CASSRGSDEKLFF

V gene: TRBV19
clone size: NA
J gene: TRBJ2-1
D gene: TRBD1
CDR3 DNA: TGTGCCAGTAGTAGGGGAAGACAGGGTGGGTCCTACAATGAGCAGTTCTTC
CDR3 protein: CASSRGRQGGSYNEQFF

V gene: TRBV7-9
clone size: NA
J gene: TRBJ2-7
D gene: NA
CDR3 DNA: TGTGCCAGCAGCCCCGGGAGCGCTTCCCTCTACGAGCAGTACTTC
CDR3 protein: CASSPGSASLYEQYF

V gene: TRBV19
clone size: NA
J gene: TRBJ2-7
D gene: NA
CDR3 DNA: TGTGCCAGTAGCCCGGACAGAACACGTGCCTACGAGCAGTACTTC
CDR3 protein: CASSPDRTRAYEQYF

V gene: TRBV4-1
clone size: NA
J gene: TRBJ1-2
D gene: TRBD1
CDR3 DNA: TGCGCCAGCAGCCAATCACGTCAGGGGGCGCCGGGCTACACCTTC
CDR3 protein: CASSQSRQGAPGYTF

V gene: TRBV18
clone size: NA
J gene: TRBJ1-5
D gene: TRBD1
CDR3 DNA: TGTGCCAGCTCACGGGACAGGGCATCCTATAGCAATCAGCCCCAGCATTTT
CDR3 protein: CASSRDRASYSNQPQHF

V gene: TRBV5-8
clone size: NA
J gene: TRBJ1-2
D gene: TRBD1
CDR3 DNA: TGTGCCAGCAGCTTGGGAGCCGGGACAGGAGACTATGGCTACACCTTC
CDR3 protein: CASSLGAGTGDYGYTF

V gene: TRBV5-1
clone size: NA
J gene: TRBJ1-2
D gene: TRBD1
CDR3 DNA: TGCGCCAGCAGCACAGGGACAGCGGGGGTAGGGGGGATTAACTATGGCTACACCTTC
CDR3 protein: CASSTGTAGVGGINYGYTF

V gene: TRBV5-1
clone size: NA
J gene: TRBJ1-2
D gene: NA
CDR3 DNA: TGCGCCAGCAGCTTGGTATCTCAGGGTGTTCCTATCTTCTTCTTC
CDR3 protein: CASSLVSQGVPIFFF

V gene: TRBV7-3
clone size: once
J gene: TRBJ1-1
D gene: TRBD1
CDR3 DNA: TGTGCCAGCAGCGCTGACAGGGCTAACATGAACACTGAAGCTTTCTTT
CDR3 protein: CASSADRANMNTEAFF

V gene: TRBV7-6
clone size: NA
J gene: TRBJ2-7
D gene: NA
CDR3 DNA: TGTGCCAGCAGCCCCCCGTGGAGCTACGAGCAGTACTTC
CDR3 protein: CASSPPWSYEQYF

V gene: TRBV29-1
clone size: NA
J gene: TRBJ2-7
D gene: NA
CDR3 DNA: TGCAGCGTCCTATGCGAGCAGTACTTC
CDR3 protein: CSVLCEQYF

V gene: TRBV19
clone size: NA
J gene: TRBJ1-3
D gene: NA
CDR3 DNA: TGTGCCAGTAGAGACCGGGGCTCTGGAAACACCATATATTTT
CDR3 protein: CASRDRGSGNTIYF

V gene: TRBV28
clone size: NA
J gene: TRBJ2-5
D gene: TRBD1
CDR3 DNA: TGTGCCAGCAGTCCGACGGGACAGGGGGCGAGGGATGGAGAGACCCAGTACTTC
CDR3 protein: CASSPTGQGARDGETQYF